The source of this T cell receptor beta chain is a study of graft-versus-host responses after intestinal transplantation. The overall study: Each recipient received anti-thymocyte globulin induction, then tacrolimus and steroids for around 3 years.

Germline V CDR1 and CDR2: SGDLS, YYNGEE. V lost 4 bases to trimming and J lost 6 bases; unmatched junction nucleotides: 23. CDR3 length equals 20 residues. This clone was picked up a small number of times. Antigen unknown. TCRdb keeps only in-frame clones here, not all; method: immunoSEQ multiplex PCR. The sample records 3,500 to 4,500 clones, 76% being singletons. Regarding the study as a whole: Researchers found peak circulating GvH clone levels linked to early post-transplant HvG declines. Researchers found GvH clones in recipient marrow, and some showed up first in ileum or blood.

Grafts had their tissue processed, releasing intraepithelial and lamina propria lymphocytes. The input for sequencing was ileum tissue, taken approximately 51 weeks after intestinal transplantation. The sequence was obtained from a human patient who received an intestinal transplant, so some T cells may come from the graft donor. V usage is TRBV9 and J usage is TRBJ1-4; 8 nucleotides align to TRBD1. For the CDR3, the DNA is TGTGCCAGCAGCCCCCGGAACAGGGGGGCAAGAGGGGATGGAGATGAAAAACTGTTTTTT. This sequence encodes CASSPRNRGARGDGDEKLFF. The variable domain in full, with the rest retrieved from reference TRBV9 and TRBJ1-4, is DSGVTQTPKHLITATGQRVTLRCSPRSGDLSVYWYQQSLDQGLQFLIQYYNGEERAKGNILERFSAQQFPDLHSELNLSSLELGDSALYFCASSPRNRGARGDGDEKLFFGSGTQLSVL.